These T cell receptor beta chains were read from a single sample in a study of blood T cell repertoires in COVID-19. Generated by immunoSEQ multiplex PCR, the TCRdb table keeps only in-frame clones and is missing some. The table has roughly 220,000 clones, roughly four fifths seen once; the top ten hold approximately 1.3%. The sequenced sample consisted of PBMCs or T cells enriched from blood (not recorded which). Every receptor here comes from a woman between 40 and 50 years old with acute COVID-19. Both conserved end residues are part of each CDR3. The D gene is left open where the match is weak. Where a row states a size, it is once, few, many or the class of an expanded clone; other rows omit it.

NA	TRBV7-7	TRBJ2-1	NA	TGTGCCAGCAGCTTAGCTTCGGGACTCTACAATGAGCAGTTCTTC	CASSLASGLYNEQFF
NA	TRBV5-6	TRBJ2-2	NA	TGTGCCAGCAGCTTGTCTGCCGGGGAGCTGTTTTTT	CASSLSAGELFF
NA	TRBV25-1	TRBJ2-7	TRBD2	TGTGCCAGCAGTGAATATCCGGGAGGCTCCGAGCAGTACTTC	CASSEYPGGSEQYF
many	TRBV10-3	TRBJ2-3	TRBD1	TGTGCCATCAGAACCTCGACAGGGGCTTGGGGCACAGATACGCAGTATTTT	CAIRTSTGAWGTDTQYF
many	TRBV4-1	TRBJ1-2	TRBD1	TGCGCCAGCAGCACCACAGGGGATGGCTACACCTTC	CASSTTGDGYTF
NA	TRBV18	TRBJ1-1	TRBD1	TGTGCCAGCTCGCCCTCAGGGGGTAACACTGAAGCTTTCTTT	CASSPSGGNTEAFF
NA	TRBV25-1	TRBJ1-6	NA	TGTGCCAGCAGTCTCTTGTCTGATTCACCCCTCCACTTT	CASSLLSDSPLHF
NA	TRBV30	TRBJ2-3	NA	TGTGCCTGGAGTTATTATATATTGGCGGGGACAGATACGCAGTATTTT	CAWSYYILAGTDTQYF
NA	TRBV27	TRBJ2-7	NA	TGTGCCAGCTCCTCGGGGGACAGATCCTACGAGCAGTACTTC	CASSSGDRSYEQYF
NA	TRBV15	TRBJ1-1	TRBD1	TGTGCCACCAGCGGAGACAGGGGAGGGACTGAAGCTTTCTTT	CATSGDRGGTEAFF
NA	TRBV2	TRBJ1-1	NA	TGTGCCAGCAACCTCCAGCGGGGTTTCAACACTGAAGCTTTCTTT	CASNLQRGFNTEAFF
NA	TRBV25-1	TRBJ2-1	TRBD1	TGTGCCAGCAGTGAACCAGGGGGAGACAATGAGCAGTTCTTC	CASSEPGGDNEQFF
NA	TRBV19	TRBJ2-4	TRBD2	TGTGCCAGTAGTATAATGGCGGGAGGTGAAAACATTCAGTACTTC	CASSIMAGGENIQYF
NA	TRBV10-3	TRBJ2-1	TRBD2	TGTGCCATCAGCACCGGGACTAGCGGGAGGTGGCAGTTCTTC	CAISTGTSGRWQFF
NA	TRBV11-2	TRBJ2-1	NA	TGTGCCAGCAGCTTAGAGGCTAGTCTTATCCTCCCATACAAGTTCTTC	CASSLEASLILPYKFF
NA	TRBV28	TRBJ2-3	NA	TGTGCCAGCAGTTTTCCTGGGCCCCCGCAAGATACGCAGTATTTT	CASSFPGPPQDTQYF
many	TRBV5-6	TRBJ2-1	TRBD2	TGTGCCAGCAGCTTTGGAGCGGGGGGAGACAATGAGCAGTTCTTC	CASSFGAGGDNEQFF
NA	TRBV29-1	TRBJ1-2	NA	TGCAGCGTTCGTCGATACAGGAAGCGAGCTAACTATGGCTACACCTTC	CSVRRYRKRANYGYTF